A selection of T cell receptor beta chains follows, all from one sample in a study of cytomegalovirus exposure and HLA in healthy donors. Measured with immunoSEQ multiplex PCR; TCRdb has only the in-frame clones, and not every one. Of 55,000 to 75,000 clones in the sample, 95% were seen once. Source material: PBMCs. These receptors were obtained from a woman in her late teens or twenties in good health and CMV-seropositive. CDR3s include the opening cysteine and the closing phenylalanine or tryptophan. The D gene is left open where the match is weak. Clone size appears in some rows only: once, few, many, or a class for an expanded clone.

NA | NA | TRBJ1-4 | TRBV6-5 | TGTGCCAGCACGAGGGCCCCTGGTGTTGAAAAACTGTTTTTT | CASTRAPGVEKLFF
NA | NA | TRBJ1-1 | TRBV11-1 | TGTGCCAGCATGTACAGCCCGAACACTGAAGCTTTCTTT | CASMYSPNTEAFF
NA | TRBD1 | TRBJ1-2 | TRBV6-6 | TGTGCCAGCTCCTTGGACAGGTCGGGCTATGGCTACACCTTC | CASSLDRSGYGYTF
NA | TRBD1 | TRBJ1-1 | TRBV12-5 | TGTGCTAGTGGTTGGGACAGGGGCTACGCTTTCTTT | CASGWDRGYAFF
NA | TRBD1 | TRBJ2-1 | TRBV28 | TGTGCCAGCTCCCCCGGGACAGGCAAATGGGGCAATGAGCAGTTCTTC | CASSPGTGKWGNEQFF
NA | NA | TRBJ2-1 | TRBV7-3 | TGTGCCAGCAGCTTGGGAGTCTCAGATTACAATGAGCAGTTCTTC | CASSLGVSDYNEQFF
NA | TRBD1 | TRBJ1-5 | TRBV7-2 | TGTGCCAGCAGCTTAGGGGCAGGGGGTAGCAATCAGCCCCAGCATTTT | CASSLGAGGSNQPQHF
NA | NA | TRBJ2-1 | TRBV28 | TGTGCCAGCAGTTTTGGGCAGGGCAATGAGCAGTTCTTC | CASSFGQGNEQFF
NA | TRBD1 | TRBJ1-2 | TRBV27 | TGTGCCAGCAGTTTATCGAAATCCGGGACAGGGTTACGTGGCTACACCTTC | CASSLSKSGTGLRGYTF
NA | NA | TRBJ2-7 | TRBV9 | TGTGCCAGCAGCGTAGCTTCGAGGCCGAGCGAGCAGTACTTC | CASSVASRPSEQYF
NA | TRBD2 | TRBJ2-3 | TRBV5-1 | TGCGCCAGCAGCTTGGCCTCAGCGGGGGAGGTAGATACGCAGTATTTT | CASSLASAGEVDTQYF
NA | NA | TRBJ2-7 | TRBV19 | TGTGCCAGTAGGAGGCGTGGGGGCACCGAGGACGAGCAGTACTTC | CASRRRGGTEDEQYF
NA | NA | TRBJ2-2 | TRBV10-3 | TGTGCCGCCGCTGGAGGGCGGGGACGGGAGCTGTTTTTT | CAAAGGRGRELFF
NA | NA | TRBJ2-3 | TRBV7-9 | TGTGCCAGCAGCCCATTCAGGGAAGGCACAGATACGCAGTATTTT | CASSPFREGTDTQYF
NA | TRBD2 | TRBJ2-4 | TRBV18 | TGTGCCAGCTCACCGCCCGGGACTAGCGGGACAGCCTACGACTTC | CASSPPGTSGTAYDF
once | TRBD2 | TRBJ2-3 | TRBV29-1 | TGCAGCGTTCGACTAGCGGGAGGCACAGATACGCAGTATTTT | CSVRLAGGTDTQYF
NA | TRBD1 | TRBJ1-5 | TRBV4-1 | TGCGCCAGCAGCCAAGAAGCGGACAGGGCGCGGAGGGCGGATCAGCCCCAGCATTTT | CASSQEADRARRADQPQHF
NA | TRBD1 | TRBJ1-2 | TRBV4-1 | TGCGCCAGCAGCCAAGCGGGACAGGGGAGCTATGGCTACACCTTC | CASSQAGQGSYGYTF
NA | TRBD1 | TRBJ2-3 | TRBV19 | TGTGCCAGTAGTCCCAGGACAGGGGAGGCCACAGATACGCAGTATTTT | CASSPRTGEATDTQYF
NA | TRBD1 | TRBJ1-2 | TRBV5-6 | TGTGCCAGCAGCACACGGACAGGGACCTATGGCTACACCTTC | CASSTRTGTYGYTF
NA | TRBD1 | TRBJ1-2 | TRBV14 | TGTGCCAGCAGCCATACAGGGGGCAGGTATGGCTACACCTTC | CASSHTGGRYGYTF
NA | TRBD1 | TRBJ2-1 | TRBV28 | TGTGCCAGCAGTTTCTGGACAGGGGCCCAGGAGCAGTTCTTC | CASSFWTGAQEQFF
NA | NA | TRBJ2-7 | TRBV27 | TGTGCCAGCAAAGCGGACAGCTCCTACGAGCAGTACTTC | CASKADSSYEQYF
NA | TRBD1 | TRBJ2-7 | TRBV7-8 | TGTGCCAGCAGCGGAGACAGGGGGCGCTTCTACGAGCAGTACTTC | CASSGDRGRFYEQYF
NA | TRBD1 | TRBJ1-2 | TRBV4-1 | TGCGCCAGCAGCCAATGGGGCAGGGGGCGAGTTGGCTACACCTTC | CASSQWGRGRVGYTF
NA | TRBD2 | TRBJ2-1 | TRBV9 | TGTGCCAGCAGCGCGACTAGCGGGGCCTACAATGAGCAGTTCTTC | CASSATSGAYNEQFF
NA | TRBD1 | TRBJ1-6 | TRBV9 | TGTGCCAGCAGCGTAAGAACAGGGGATAGTTCACCCCTCCACTTT | CASSVRTGDSSPLHF